The sequence of this T cell receptor (beta chain) was determined in a study of T-cell reconstitution after alpha-beta-depleted transplantation in children. Researchers prepared the TCRbeta library using unique molecular identifiers, the study reports. MiXCR, applied by TCRdb to the PCR reads, yields one record per CDR3 protein. The sample contains around 600,000 distinct CDR3 sequences, approximately 22% of which appear only once. The sample consisted of PBMCs, mostly from graft donor cells, taken 360 days after TCRalphabeta/CD19-depleted stem cell transplant. This clonotype was obtained from a boy under two years old who had a stem cell transplant for acute myeloid leukemia, so the T cells may come from the graft donor.

The CDR3 DNA reads TGTGCCAGCAGTTACACGGCGGCTAGCGGGGGGTCCACAGATACGCAGTATTTT. Translated: CASSYTAASGGSTDTQYF. V is TRBV6-5 and J is TRBJ2-3; TRBD2 agrees at 11 bases. Germline CDR1 reads MNHEY; CDR2 reads SVGAGI. This CDR3 comprises 18 residues. V shed 2 bases, J shed 2 bases, and the junction held 9 bases outside the gene matches.